The clone carrying this T cell receptor (beta chain) was detected only a few times. The data derive from a study of T cells after yellow fever vaccination. TCRdb passed the 5' RACE reads through MiXCR, listing each CDR3 protein once. The data contain some 340,000 distinct CDR3 sequences, about 10% of them seen just once; the ten biggest clones take up about 3.3%. Germline V gene lookup returns CDR1 SNHLY and CDR2 FYNNEI. The ends were cut back, 7 bases at V and 2 bases at J, with 12 bases in the middle. There are 13 residues in the CDR3. The J gene is TRBJ2-7, the V gene TRBV2; the D is unclear. This receptor was identified in a man younger than 35 who received the YFV17D yellow fever vaccine. Here the sequenced sample was CD4+ T cells sorted from PBMCs, taken 45 days after the yellow fever booster vaccination. CDR3 amino acids: CASKKGLTYEQYF. CDR3 DNA sequence: TGTGCCAGCAAGAAGGGTTTAACCTACGAGCAGTACTTC. The full variable domain, its missing parts supplied by reference TRBV2 and TRBJ2-7, is EPEVTQTPSHQVTQMGQEVILRCVPISNHLYFYWYRQILGQKVEFLVSFYNNEISEKSEIFDDQFSVERPDGSNFTLKIRSTKLEDSAMYFCASKKGLTYEQYFGPGTRLTVT.